Each of the 16 T cell receptor beta chains below was sequenced from the same sample in a study of cytomegalovirus exposure and HLA in healthy donors. A multiplex PCR was run with 60 Vbeta primers and 13 Jbeta primers. Some clones are missing from TCRdb's copy, which holds only in-frame ones; the method was immunoSEQ multiplex PCR. The sample has approximately 150,000 clones; roughly four fifths are singletons. Sample: PBMCs. These receptors all stem from a man aged 25-40 years in good health and CMV-seropositive.

The chain is built from TRBV6-5 and TRBJ1-4; a weak D match, TRBD1 (5 bases). V was trimmed by 2 bases and J by 5 bases, leaving 9 bases between them. Germline assignment: CDR1 MNHEY and CDR2 SVGAGI. This CDR3 region has 14 residues. CDR3 nucleotide sequence: TGTGCCAGCAGTTACCAAGGGGCGAATGAAAAACTGTTTTTT. Translating gives CASSYQGANEKLFF.

The J gene is TRBJ1-1, the V gene TRBV18, with unresolved D. The CDR3 length is 16 residues. V gave up 1 base and J gave up 4 bases, with 16 bases separating them. Germline CDR1 is KGHSH and CDR2 is LQKENI. The CDR3 nucleotides read TGTGCCAGCTCACCACGGGTAGCAGAGGTGGGCACTGAAGCTTTCTTT. Protein product: CASSPRVAEVGTEAFF.

The V gene is TRBV6-1, the J gene TRBJ2-6; TRBD1 is a possible D gene (7 bases). Germline CDR1 is MNHNS and CDR2 is SASEGT. V gave up 6 bases and J gave up 4 bases, with 16 bases separating them. This CDR3 is 16 amino acids long. The CDR3 coding sequence is TGTGCCAGCAGCGAAATCCAGGGGGGAGGGGCCAACGTCCTGACTTTC. Protein sequence: CASSEIQGGGANVLTF.

The chain uses TRBV2 and TRBJ1-6; D call uncertain. The CDR3 covers 15 residues. Germline assignment: CDR1 SNHLY and CDR2 FYNNEI. V was clipped by 2 bases and J by 9 bases, with 14 bases between them. The CDR3 spells CASSERHPRGSPLHF. The CDR3 DNA sequence: TGTGCCAGCAGTGAAAGACATCCACGGGGTTCACCCCTCCACTTT.

The chain couples TRBV19 to TRBJ1-2, with 10 bases fitting TRBD1. V shed 4 bases and J 3 bases; nucleotides not matched to a gene: 5. CDR1 is LNHDA and CDR2 is SQIVND in the germline V gene (reference sequence). This CDR3 contains 15 residues. The CDR3 DNA follows: TGTGCCAGTAGTAGGTCCGGGACAGGGGACTATGGCTACACCTTC. Translating gives CASSRSGTGDYGYTF.

This chain joins TRBV5-1 and TRBJ1-2; 11 bases match TRBD1. The CDR3 runs to 15 residues. Looked up from germline, CDR1 is SGHRS and CDR2 is YFSETQ. V shed 0 bases, J shed 5 bases, and the junction held 3 bases outside the gene matches. Here the CDR3 reads CASSLAGTGGYGYTF. The CDR3 coding sequence is TGCGCCAGCAGCTTGGCCGGGACAGGGGGATATGGCTACACCTTC.

J is TRBJ1-2 and V is TRBV27; D not certain. There are 13 residues in the CDR3. The V end was cut by 2 bases, the J end by 4 bases, with 8 bases between. Germline values: CDR1 MNHEY, CDR2 SMNVEV (reference sequence). The CDR3 coding sequence is TGTGCCAGCAGTTTAGCGGGAACCTATGGCTACACCTTC. Protein product: CASSLAGTYGYTF.

V is TRBV5-1 and J is TRBJ2-5; TRBD1 might be the D (5 bases). Trimming removed 3 bases at V and 0 bases at J, with 9 bases between. CDR1 and CDR2 from the germline V gene are SGHRS and YFSETQ. This CDR3 comprises 14 residues. As DNA, the CDR3 is TGCGCCAGCAGCTCCCAGGGCCACCAAGAGACCCAGTACTTC. This encodes CASSSQGHQETQYF.

The chain uses TRBV5-8 and TRBJ2-5; 10 nucleotides align to TRBD1. The CDR3 length is 17 residues. J gave up 5 bases and V 4 bases, and 14 bases lay outside the gene matches. Looked up from germline, CDR1 is SGHTS and CDR2 is YDEGEE. CDR3 residues: CASSVGGQGRLTETQYF. In DNA, the CDR3 is TGTGCCAGCAGCGTTGGGGGACAGGGGAGGTTAACTGAGACCCAGTACTTC.

CDR3 loop: CASSGQGSHPGNTIYF. In nucleotides, the CDR3 is TGTGCCAGCAGCGGACAGGGATCTCACCCTGGAAACACCATATATTTT. The chain couples TRBV7-9 to TRBJ1-3, with 8 bases matching TRBD1. Germline V CDR1 and CDR2: SEHNR, FQNEAQ (reference sequence). The CDR3 extends over 16 amino acids. V dropped 5 bases and J dropped 2; count of bases not matched to a gene: 8.

This chain links TRBV28 with TRBJ2-7, with D possibly being TRBD1 (6 bases). There are 14 residues in the CDR3. V was clipped by 7 bases and J by 2 bases, with 15 bases between them. Germline values: CDR1 MDHEN, CDR2 SYDVKM. This CDR3 reads CASTAQGTPYEQYF. CDR3 nucleotides: TGTGCCAGCACTGCCCAGGGGACGCCCTACGAGCAGTACTTC.

J is TRBJ2-7 and V is TRBV5-1, with D possibly TRBD2 on 5 matching bases. Germline lookup yields CDR1 SGHRS and CDR2 YFSETQ. The CDR3 has 14 residues. V dropped 0 bases and J dropped 2 bases, with 9 bases sitting between them. Written as DNA, the CDR3 is TGCGCCAGCAGCTTGGCCGGGATTACCTACGAGCAGTACTTC. Translated, it gives CASSLAGITYEQYF. The entire variable domain, with the rest obtained from reference TRBV5-1 and TRBJ2-7, is as follows: KAGVTQTPRYLIKTRGQQVTLSCSPISGHRSVSWYQQTPGQGLQFLFEYFSETQRNKGNFPGRFSGRQFSNSRSEMNVSTLELGDSALYLCASSLAGITYEQYFGPGTRLTVT.

V gene TRBV4-3 combines with J gene TRBJ2-1; 9 positions match TRBD1. With 1 base clipped from V and 6 bases from J, the junction kept 7 bases outside the gene matches. CDR3 size: 16 residues. The germline V gene encodes CDR1 LGHNA and CDR2 YSLEER. As DNA, the CDR3 is TGCGCCAGCAGCCAAGCGACAGGGGGTGAGGTCAATGAGCAGTTCTTC. It codes for CASSQATGGEVNEQFF.

V and J are TRBV9 and TRBJ2-2; 7 bases are a match to TRBD2. CDR3 length: 13 residues. The trim removed 5 bases at V and 5 bases at J, leaving 3 bases unmatched. Germline V CDR1 and CDR2: SGDLS, YYNGEE. The CDR3 here is CASSPGGTGELFF. DNA for the CDR3: TGTGCCAGCAGTCCGGGGGGAACCGGGGAGCTGTTTTTT. The full variable domain, in which reference TRBV9 and TRBJ2-2 provide the parts outside the CDR3, is DSGVTQTPKHLITATGQRVTLRCSPRSGDLSVYWYQQSLDQGLQFLIQYYNGEERAKGNILERFSAQQFPDLHSELNLSSLELGDSALYFCASSPGGTGELFFGEGSRLTVL.

J is TRBJ2-2 and V is TRBV6-5; 9 bases match TRBD2. This CDR3 region has 15 residues. V was pared by 5 bases and J by 4 bases, with 5 bases of the junction left unmatched. The germline V gene has CDR1 MNHEY and CDR2 SVGAGI. The CDR3 region is CASSLLAGITGELFF. The CDR3 DNA follows: TGTGCCAGCAGTCTCCTAGCGGGGATCACCGGGGAGCTGTTTTTT.

The chain has TRBV19 and TRBJ1-1; D may be TRBD1 (5 bases). Germline V CDR1 and CDR2: LNHDA, SQIVND (reference sequence). The CDR3 is made up of 12 amino acids. The V end was cut by 7 bases, the J end by 3 bases, with 9 bases between. The CDR3 region is CASTQGYTEAFF. In nucleotides, the CDR3 is TGTGCCAGTACCCAGGGTTACACTGAAGCTTTCTTT. The full variable domain, in which reference TRBV19 and TRBJ1-1 provide the parts outside the CDR3, is DGGITQSPKYLFRKEGQNVTLSCEQNLNHDAMYWYRQDPGQGLRLIYYSQIVNDFQKGDIAEGYSVSREKKESFPLTVTSAQKNPTAFYLCASTQGYTEAFFGQGTRLTVV.